This T cell receptor (beta chain) stems from a study of blood T cell repertoires in COVID-19. Study summary: PBMCs, B-cell-depleted T cells, or T cells were the source of the cDNA or gDNA that made up the material.

The germline CDR1 and CDR2 sequences are MNHEY and SVGAGI. Germline trimming cut 6 bases from V and 4 bases from J; bases unmatched to any gene: 6. This CDR3 region has 15 residues. The method was immunoSEQ multiplex PCR; TCRdb's version includes in-frame clones alone and lacks a portion of them. The repertoire holds some 100,000 clones, with around 89% as singletons. The receptor's source is a human donor with acute or convalescent COVID-19. The donor label of this sample is uncertain. The chain recombines TRBV6-5 with TRBJ1-4, with 9 nucleotides matching TRBD1. Specimen: peripheral blood. The CDR3 spells CASSLGTGINEKLFF. For the CDR3, the DNA is TGTGCCAGCAGCCTCGGGACAGGGATTAATGAAAAACTGTTTTTT.